In this sample, the clone carrying this TCR beta chain turned up once. Its antigen remains unidentified. This sample is drawn from a study of vaccination and CD4 T cells after COVID-19. Study-wide background: Across the group, participants received two doses of either BNT162b2 or mRNA-1273 vaccine.

Cultured CD4+ T cells had their DNA profiled by the Oncomine TCR Beta short-read assay. After culture, CD4+ T cells served as the source for genomic DNA extraction. TCRdb reprocessed the PCR reads with MiXCR, giving one entry per CDR3 protein. The sample has about 15,000 distinct CDR3 sequences, around 70% seen once. CDR1 is SGDLS, CDR2 YYNGEE, per germline. The CDR3 has 14 amino acids. V lost 2 bases, J lost 5 bases, and 8 bases lay in between. As for treatment: roughly 10-day PBMC culture with coronavirus spike peptide pools or control peptides (ViraFEST assay). TCR sequencing followed the expansion of antigen-specific T cells with peptide pools in ViraFEST. Cultures used roughly 2.1 million PBMCs per well, approximately 9.2 IU/ml IL-2 and about 10 ug/ml peptides.

The chain is built from TRBV9 and TRBJ1-6; TRBD1 is a possible D gene (6 bases). The receptor's source is a human donor who had recovered from COVID-19. The specimen sequenced was CD4+ T cells from blood, cultured in vitro. The CDR3 loop reads CASSVRQDNSPLHF. The CDR3 DNA reads TGTGCCAGCAGCGTGAGACAGGATAATTCACCCCTCCACTTT.